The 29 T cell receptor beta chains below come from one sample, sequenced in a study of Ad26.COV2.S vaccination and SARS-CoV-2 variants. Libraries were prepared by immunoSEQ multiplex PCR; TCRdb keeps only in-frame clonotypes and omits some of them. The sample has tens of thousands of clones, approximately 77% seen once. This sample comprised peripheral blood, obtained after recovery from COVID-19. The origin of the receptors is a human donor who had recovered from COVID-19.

The CDR3 nucleotides read TGTGCCAGCAGCCCAAAGACGGGGGTCTTCCACGAGCAGTACTTC. It specifies CASSPKTGVFHEQYF. The genes are TRBV3-1 (or the pseudogene TRBV3-2) and TRBJ2-7, with a tentative D call TRBD2 (6 bases). This CDR3 has 15 amino acids. In germline, CDR1 is LGHDT, CDR2 YNNKEL (reference sequence). Trimming took off 4 bases at V and 5 bases at J, with 18 bases between the two ends.

This chain's CDR3 is CASSLKHLDRVAYGYTF. Here the CDR3 DNA reads TGTGCCAGCAGCCTCAAACACCTCGACAGGGTGGCCTATGGCTACACCTTC. The chain links TRBV4-2 to TRBJ1-2, with 7 bases matching TRBD1. CDR3 length: 17 amino acids. Trimming took 4 bases from V and 4 from J; bases not matched to a gene: 15. The germline V gene encodes CDR1 LGHNA and CDR2 YNFKEQ.

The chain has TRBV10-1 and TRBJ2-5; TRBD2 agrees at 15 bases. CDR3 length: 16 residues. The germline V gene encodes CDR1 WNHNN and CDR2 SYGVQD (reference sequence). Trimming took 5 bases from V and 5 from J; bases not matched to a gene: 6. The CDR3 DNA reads TGCGCCAGCAGTCGCGGACTAGCGGGAGGGAAGGAGACCCAGTACTTC. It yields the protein CASSRGLAGGKETQYF.

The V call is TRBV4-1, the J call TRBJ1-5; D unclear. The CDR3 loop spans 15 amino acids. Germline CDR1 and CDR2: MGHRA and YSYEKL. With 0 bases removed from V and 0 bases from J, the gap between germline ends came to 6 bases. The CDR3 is CASSQDRSSNQPQHF. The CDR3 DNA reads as TGCGCCAGCAGCCAAGACAGGTCTAGCAATCAGCCCCAGCATTTT.

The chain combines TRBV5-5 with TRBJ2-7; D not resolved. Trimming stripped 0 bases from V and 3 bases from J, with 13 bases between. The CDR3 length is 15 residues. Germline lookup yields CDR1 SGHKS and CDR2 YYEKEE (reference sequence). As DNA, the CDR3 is TGTGCCAGCAGCTTGGTTGGGGTGCCTAGCTACGAGCAGTACTTC. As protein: CASSLVGVPSYEQYF.

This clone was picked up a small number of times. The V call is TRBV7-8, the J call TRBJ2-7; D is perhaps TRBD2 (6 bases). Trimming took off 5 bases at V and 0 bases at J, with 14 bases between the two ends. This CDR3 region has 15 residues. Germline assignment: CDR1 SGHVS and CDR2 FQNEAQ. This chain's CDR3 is CASSKRAGSSYEQYF. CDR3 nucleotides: TGTGCCAGCAGCAAACGGGCGGGGAGCTCCTACGAGCAGTACTTC.

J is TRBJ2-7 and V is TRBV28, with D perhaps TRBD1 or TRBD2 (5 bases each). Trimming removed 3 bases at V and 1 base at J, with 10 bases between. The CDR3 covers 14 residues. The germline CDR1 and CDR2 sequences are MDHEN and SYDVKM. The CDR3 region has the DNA TGTGCCAGCAGTTTGGGACGGTTATCCTACGAGCAGTACTTC. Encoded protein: CASSLGRLSYEQYF.

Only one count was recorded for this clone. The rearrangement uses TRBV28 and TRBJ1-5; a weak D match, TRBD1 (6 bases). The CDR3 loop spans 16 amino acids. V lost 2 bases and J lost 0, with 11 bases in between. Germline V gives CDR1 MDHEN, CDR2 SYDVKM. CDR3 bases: TGTGCCAGCAGTTTAAAGGGCAGGGGTAGCAATCAGCCCCAGCATTTT. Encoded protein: CASSLKGRGSNQPQHF. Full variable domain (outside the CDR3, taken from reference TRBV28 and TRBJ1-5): DVKVTQSSRYLVKRTGEKVFLECVQDMDHENMFWYRQDPGLGLRLIYFSYDVKMKEKGDIPEGYSVSREKKERFSLILESASTNQTSMYLCASSLKGRGSNQPQHFGDGTRLSIL.

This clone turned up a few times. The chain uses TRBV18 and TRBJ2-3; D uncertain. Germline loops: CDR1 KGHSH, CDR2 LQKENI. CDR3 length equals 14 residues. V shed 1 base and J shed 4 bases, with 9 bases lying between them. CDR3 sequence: CASSPRSRSDTQYF. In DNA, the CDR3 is TGTGCCAGCTCACCACGTTCTCGTTCAGATACGCAGTATTTT.

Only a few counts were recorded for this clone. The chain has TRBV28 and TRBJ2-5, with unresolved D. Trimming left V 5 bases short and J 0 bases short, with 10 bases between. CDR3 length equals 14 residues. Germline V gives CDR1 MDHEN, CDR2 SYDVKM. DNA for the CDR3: TGTGCCAGCAGTCCCGACACGTACCAAGAGACCCAGTACTTC. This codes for CASSPDTYQETQYF. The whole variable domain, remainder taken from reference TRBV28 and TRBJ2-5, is DVKVTQSSRYLVKRTGEKVFLECVQDMDHENMFWYRQDPGLGLRLIYFSYDVKMKEKGDIPEGYSVSREKKERFSLILESASTNQTSMYLCASSPDTYQETQYFGPGTRLLVL.

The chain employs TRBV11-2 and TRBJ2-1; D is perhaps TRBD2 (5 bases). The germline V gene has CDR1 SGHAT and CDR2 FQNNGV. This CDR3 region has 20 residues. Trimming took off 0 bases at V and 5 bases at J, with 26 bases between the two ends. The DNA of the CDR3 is TGTGCCAGCAGCTTAGATCCTATGAGGTCTAGACTACGAAATGACAATGAGCAGTTCTTC. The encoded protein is CASSLDPMRSRLRNDNEQFF.

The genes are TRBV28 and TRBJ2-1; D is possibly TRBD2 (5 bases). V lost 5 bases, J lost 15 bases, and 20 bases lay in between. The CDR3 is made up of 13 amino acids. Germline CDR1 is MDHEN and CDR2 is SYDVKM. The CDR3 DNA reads TGTGCCAGCAGTACCGACGGACTCGGCCGTTGGTTCTTC. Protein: CASSTDGLGRWFF.

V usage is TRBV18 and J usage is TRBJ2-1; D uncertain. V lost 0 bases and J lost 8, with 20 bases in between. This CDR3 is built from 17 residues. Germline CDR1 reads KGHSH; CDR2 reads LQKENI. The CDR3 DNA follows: TGTGCCAGCTCACCACCCCTGGACCGAGCCACGTGGGATGAGCAGTTCTTC. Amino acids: CASSPPLDRATWDEQFF. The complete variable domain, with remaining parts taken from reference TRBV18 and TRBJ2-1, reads NAGVMQNPRHLVRRRGQEARLRCSPMKGHSHVYWYRQLPEEGLKFMVYLQKENIIDESGMPKERFSAEFPKEGPSILRIQQVVRGDSAAYFCASSPPLDRATWDEQFFGPGTRLTVL.

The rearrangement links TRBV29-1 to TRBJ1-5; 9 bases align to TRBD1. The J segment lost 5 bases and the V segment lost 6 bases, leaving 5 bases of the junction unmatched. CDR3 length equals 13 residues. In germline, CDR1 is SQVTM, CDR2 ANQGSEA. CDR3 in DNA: TGCAGCGTCTCCCGGGACAGGGATCAGCCCCAGCATTTT. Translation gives CSVSRDRDQPQHF.

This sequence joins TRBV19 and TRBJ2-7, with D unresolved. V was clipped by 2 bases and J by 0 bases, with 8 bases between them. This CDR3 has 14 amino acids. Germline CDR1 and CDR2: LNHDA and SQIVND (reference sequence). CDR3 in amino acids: CASSIRGSSYEQYF. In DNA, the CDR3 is TGTGCCAGTAGTATAAGAGGTTCCTCCTACGAGCAGTACTTC.

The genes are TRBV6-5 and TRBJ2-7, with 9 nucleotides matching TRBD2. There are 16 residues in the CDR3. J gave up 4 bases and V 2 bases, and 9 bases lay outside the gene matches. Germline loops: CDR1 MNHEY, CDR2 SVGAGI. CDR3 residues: CASSYVVAGDLYEQYF. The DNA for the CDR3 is TGTGCCAGCAGTTACGTGGTAGCGGGAGACCTTTACGAGCAGTACTTC.

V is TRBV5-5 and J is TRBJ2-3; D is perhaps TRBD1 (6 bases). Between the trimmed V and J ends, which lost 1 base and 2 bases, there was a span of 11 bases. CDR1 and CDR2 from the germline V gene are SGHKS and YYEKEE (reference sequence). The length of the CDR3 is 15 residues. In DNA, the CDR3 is TGTGCCAGCAGCTTGACAGGGCCTGACACAGATACGCAGTATTTT. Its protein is CASSLTGPDTDTQYF.

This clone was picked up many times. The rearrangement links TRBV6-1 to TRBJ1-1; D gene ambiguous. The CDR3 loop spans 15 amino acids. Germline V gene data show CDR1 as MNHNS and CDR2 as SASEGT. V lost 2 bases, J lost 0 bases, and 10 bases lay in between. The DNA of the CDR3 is TGTGCCAGCAGTGAATACGGGAACATGAACACTGAAGCTTTCTTT. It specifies CASSEYGNMNTEAFF.

CDR3 loop: CASSPSVGSYEQYF. The CDR3 nucleotides are TGTGCCAGCAGTCCTTCTGTTGGCTCCTACGAGCAGTACTTC. This sequence joins TRBV9 and TRBJ2-7; no clear D. CDR1 is SGDLS and CDR2 is YYNGEE in the germline V gene. V was shortened by 5 bases and J by 0 bases, with 12 bases between the two germline ends. The CDR3 totals 14 residues.

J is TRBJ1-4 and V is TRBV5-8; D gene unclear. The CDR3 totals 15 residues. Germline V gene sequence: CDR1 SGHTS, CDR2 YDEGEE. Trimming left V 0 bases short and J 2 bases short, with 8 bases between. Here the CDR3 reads CASSLERQTNEKLFF. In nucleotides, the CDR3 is TGTGCCAGCAGCTTGGAGAGGCAGACTAATGAAAAACTGTTTTTT.

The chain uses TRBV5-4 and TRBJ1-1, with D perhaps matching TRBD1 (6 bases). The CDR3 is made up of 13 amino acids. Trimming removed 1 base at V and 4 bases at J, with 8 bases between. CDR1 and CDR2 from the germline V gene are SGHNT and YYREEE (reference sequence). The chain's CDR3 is CASSLIGGTEAFF. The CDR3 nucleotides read TGTGCCAGCAGCTTGATAGGGGGCACTGAAGCTTTCTTT. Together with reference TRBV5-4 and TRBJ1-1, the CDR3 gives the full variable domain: ETGVTQSPTHLIKTRGQQVTLRCSSQSGHNTVSWYQQALGQGPQFIFQYYREEENGRGNFPPRFSGLQFPNYSSELNVNALELDDSALYLCASSLIGGTEAFFGQGTRLTVV.

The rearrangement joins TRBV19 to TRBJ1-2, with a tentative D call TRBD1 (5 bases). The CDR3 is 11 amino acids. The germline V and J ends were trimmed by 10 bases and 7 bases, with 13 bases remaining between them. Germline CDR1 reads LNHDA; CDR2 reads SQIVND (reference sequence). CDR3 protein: CATRIQGGYTF. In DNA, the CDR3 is TGTGCCACCAGGATCCAGGGTGGCTACACCTTC.

The CDR3, as DNA: TGTGCCAGTACTCAGGAGGGGCGAGATAGGCCCCAGCATTTT. Translation gives CASTQEGRDRPQHF. This rearrangement joins TRBV19 to TRBJ1-5; D may be TRBD1 (5 bases). V dropped 7 bases and J dropped 9 bases, with 19 bases sitting between them. The CDR3 is made up of 14 amino acids. From germline, CDR1 is LNHDA and CDR2 SQIVND (reference sequence). Combining the CDR3 with reference TRBV19 and TRBJ1-5 gives the whole variable domain DGGITQSPKYLFRKEGQNVTLSCEQNLNHDAMYWYRQDPGQGLRLIYYSQIVNDFQKGDIAEGYSVSREKKESFPLTVTSAQKNPTAFYLCASTQEGRDRPQHFGDGTRLSIL.

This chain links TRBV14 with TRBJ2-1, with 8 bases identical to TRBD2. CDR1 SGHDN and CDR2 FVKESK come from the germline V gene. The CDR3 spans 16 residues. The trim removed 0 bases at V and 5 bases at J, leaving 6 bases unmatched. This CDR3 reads CASSQDPGGRHNEQFF. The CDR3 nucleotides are TGTGCCAGCAGCCAAGATCCGGGAGGGAGGCACAATGAGCAGTTCTTC. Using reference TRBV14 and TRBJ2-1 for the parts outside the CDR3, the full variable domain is EAGVTQFPSHSVIEKGQTVTLRCDPISGHDNLYWYRRVMGKEIKFLLHFVKESKQDESGMPNNRFLAERTGGTYSTLKVQPAELEDSGVYFCASSQDPGGRHNEQFFGPGTRLTVL.

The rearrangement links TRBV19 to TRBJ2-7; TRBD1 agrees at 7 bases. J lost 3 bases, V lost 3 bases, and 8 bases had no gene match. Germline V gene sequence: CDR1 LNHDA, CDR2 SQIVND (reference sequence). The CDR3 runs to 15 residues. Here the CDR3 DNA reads TGTGCCAGTAGTATGGGGGACAGACCCCTCTACGAGCAGTACTTC. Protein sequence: CASSMGDRPLYEQYF. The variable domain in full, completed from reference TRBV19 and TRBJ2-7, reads DGGITQSPKYLFRKEGQNVTLSCEQNLNHDAMYWYRQDPGQGLRLIYYSQIVNDFQKGDIAEGYSVSREKKESFPLTVTSAQKNPTAFYLCASSMGDRPLYEQYFGPGTRLTVT.

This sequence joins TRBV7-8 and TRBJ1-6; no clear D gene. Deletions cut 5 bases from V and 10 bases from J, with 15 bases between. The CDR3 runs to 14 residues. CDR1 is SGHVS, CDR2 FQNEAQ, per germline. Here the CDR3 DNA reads TGTGCCAGCAGCCGGGTGGTGATTTACTCACCCCTCCACTTT. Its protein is CASSRVVIYSPLHF.

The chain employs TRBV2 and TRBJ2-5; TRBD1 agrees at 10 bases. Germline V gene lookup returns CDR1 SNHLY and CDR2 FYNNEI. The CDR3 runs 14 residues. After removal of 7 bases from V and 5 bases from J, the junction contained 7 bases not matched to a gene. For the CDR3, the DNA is TGTGCCAGCACCCGGGACAGGGGATCGGAGACCCAGTACTTC. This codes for CASTRDRGSETQYF.

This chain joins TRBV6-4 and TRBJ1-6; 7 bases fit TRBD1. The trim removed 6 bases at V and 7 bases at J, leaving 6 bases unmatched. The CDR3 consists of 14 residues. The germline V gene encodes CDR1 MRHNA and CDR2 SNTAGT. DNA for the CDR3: TGTGCCAGCAGCGACCGGGACAGCAATTCACCCCTCCACTTT. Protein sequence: CASSDRDSNSPLHF.

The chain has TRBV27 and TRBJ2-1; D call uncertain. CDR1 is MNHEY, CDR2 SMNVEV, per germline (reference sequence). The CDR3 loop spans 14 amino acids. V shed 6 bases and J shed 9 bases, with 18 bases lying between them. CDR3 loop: CASRPQPRAFEQFF. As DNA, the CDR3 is TGTGCCAGCAGACCCCAACCTAGAGCGTTTGAGCAGTTCTTC.